These 10 T cell receptor beta chains share one sample of origin, sequenced in a study of cytomegalovirus exposure and HLA in healthy donors. The study ran its PCR with 60 Vbeta and 13 Jbeta primers. Profiling relied on immunoSEQ multiplex PCR, and the TCRdb table lists in-frame clones only, not all of them. The sample lists some 180,000 clones, about 84% occurring once. The material sequenced was PBMCs. These TCRs come from a woman in her 30s in good health and CMV-seropositive.

This clone was seen a few times. The chain joins TRBV7-6 to TRBJ2-5; 11 bases are shared with TRBD2. CDR1 and CDR2 from the germline V gene are SGHVS and FNYEAQ. CDR3 length: 17 amino acids. V shed 2 bases, J shed 5 bases, and the junction held 10 bases outside the gene matches. The DNA for the CDR3 is TGTGCCAGCAGCTTATTGGGGACTAGCGGCACCGGGGAGACCCAGTACTTC. Protein product: CASSLLGTSGTGETQYF.

This sequence joins TRBV28 and TRBJ2-7, with TRBD2 matching 8 bases. Germline V gives CDR1 MDHEN, CDR2 SYDVKM. With 5 bases clipped from V and 6 bases from J, the junction kept 15 bases outside the gene matches. The CDR3 runs 16 residues. The DNA for the CDR3 is TGTGCCAGCAGTACCATAACTAGCGGCACGAGCGGCGAGCAGTACTTC. It specifies CASSTITSGTSGEQYF.

The chain carries TRBV30 and TRBJ1-1, with D hard to call. The CDR3 is 12 amino acids. With 0 bases removed from V and 6 bases from J, the gap between germline ends came to 8 bases. In germline, CDR1 is GTSNPN, CDR2 SVGIG (reference sequence). Here the CDR3 DNA reads TGTGCCTGGAGTGTAGTCGGTCCTGAAGCTTTCTTT. This translates into CAWSVVGPEAFF.

CDR3 protein: CASSLIRDRAPYF. DNA for the CDR3: TGTGCCAGCAGCTTAATTAGGGACAGGGCTCCGTATTTT. V and J are TRBV7-9 and TRBJ2-3; TRBD1 matches 9 bases. Germline assignment: CDR1 SEHNR and CDR2 FQNEAQ (reference sequence). The CDR3 loop spans 13 amino acids. The V gene end was trimmed by 2 bases and the J gene end by 14 bases; junction bases not matched to a gene: 8.

This chain uses TRBV7-2 with TRBJ2-5; 8 bases are a match to TRBD2. CDR3 length equals 15 residues. Germline CDR1 SGHTA, CDR2 FQGNSA. V gave up 5 bases and J gave up 1 base; unmatched junction bases: 6. In nucleotides, the CDR3 is TGTGCCAGCAGCAAACGGGAGGGTCTCCAAGAGACCCAGTACTTC. Amino acid sequence: CASSKREGLQETQYF. The full variable domain, in which reference TRBV7-2 and TRBJ2-5 provide the parts outside the CDR3, is GAGVSQSPSNKVTEKGKDVELRCDPISGHTALYWYRQSLGQGLEFLIYFQGNSAPDKSGLPSDRFSAERTGGSVSTLTIQRTQQEDSAVYLCASSKREGLQETQYFGPGTRLLVL.

The rearrangement links TRBV4-1 to TRBJ1-3, with D possibly TRBD1 on 5 matching bases. CDR1 and CDR2 (germline): MGHRA, YSYEKL. There are 16 residues in the CDR3. V gave up 0 bases and J gave up 3 bases, with 12 bases separating them. CDR3 loop: CASSQEQARDGNTIYF. The CDR3, as DNA: TGCGCCAGCAGCCAAGAACAGGCGAGAGATGGAAACACCATATATTTT.

The V gene is TRBV7-9, the J gene TRBJ2-5, with TRBD1 matching over 11 bases. V lost 5 bases and J lost 5; bases outside the gene matches: 10. Germline CDR1 and CDR2: SEHNR and FQNEAQ (reference sequence). This CDR3 is built from 16 residues. CDR3 bases: TGTGCCAGCAGCCCTGCGGACAGGGGGCGAACGGAGACCCAGTACTTC. Protein: CASSPADRGRTETQYF.

The CDR3 DNA is TGTGCCAGCAGCCCCGGACTAGCGGGAGCAGATACGCAGTATTTT. As protein: CASSPGLAGADTQYF. This chain connects TRBV5-8 to TRBJ2-3; 13 bases line up with TRBD2. This CDR3 is built from 15 residues. In germline, CDR1 is SGHTS, CDR2 YDEGEE. The J segment lost 4 bases and the V segment lost 4 bases, leaving 3 bases of the junction unmatched.

The chain couples TRBV6-1 to TRBJ2-5; TRBD1 aligns across 7 bases. CDR1 MNHNS and CDR2 SASEGT come from the germline V gene. The CDR3 extends over 17 amino acids. V trimming: 3 bases; J trimming: 5 bases; junction bases outside the gene matches: 15. In DNA form, the CDR3 reads TGTGCCAGCAGTGATGGGACAGCGGCTCTTTTGTTGGAGACCCAGTACTTC. Protein: CASSDGTAALLLETQYF.

V gene TRBV27 combines with J gene TRBJ2-3; 12 bases line up with TRBD2. This CDR3 has 15 residues. Trimming cost V 4 bases and J 6 bases; bases outside gene matches: 5. Germline V CDR1 and CDR2: MNHEY, SMNVEV (reference sequence). Here the CDR3 reads CASSYLAGGPDTQYF. CDR3 nucleotide sequence: TGTGCCAGCAGTTATCTAGCGGGGGGGCCGGATACGCAGTATTTT.